This TCR beta chain was captured by sequencing in a study of blood T cell repertoires in COVID-19. Whole-study context: The United States, Italy and Spain supplied acute and convalescent COVID-19 samples. PBMCs, B-cell-depleted T cells, or T cells were the source of the cDNA or gDNA that made up the material.

Authors' data handling: It was from reference gene primer amplification that nucleated cell counts were estimated. Sequencing used immunoSEQ multiplex PCR; TCRdb keeps in-frame clones, though not all of them. Clone size and the V and J calls come from that table; the DNA yielded D and trimming. The sample has 150,000 to 200,000 clones, approximately 80% seen once. This CDR3 spans 15 amino acids. CDR1 and CDR2 (germline): SGHVS, FQNEAQ. V lost 1 base, J lost 9 bases, and 4 bases stayed unmatched. This sequence was found in a human donor in a cohort sampled during active COVID-19. The sequenced sample was peripheral blood. The rearrangement uses TRBV7-8 and TRBJ2-1, with 12 bases identical to TRBD2. This CDR3 is CASSLDGLAGIEQFF. For the CDR3, the DNA is TGTGCCAGCAGCTTAGATGGACTAGCGGGGATTGAGCAGTTCTTC.